This T cell receptor beta chain appears in the sequencing data of a study of PD-L1 blockade in urothelial cancer. At the level of the study: Males with bladder-origin urothelial cancer made up about 85% of the roughly 29 patients. Blood analyses occurred 3 weeks (second dose) and 6 weeks post treatment start.

The CDR3 has 13 residues. The V end lost 6 bases, the J end lost 1 base, and 9 bases lay between the germline ends. Germline assignment: CDR1 MNHEY and CDR2 SMNVEV (reference sequence). Time point given: pretreatment peripheral blood. The cohort comprised individuals with locally advanced or metastatic urothelial carcinoma. Produced via immunoSEQ multiplex PCR; TCRdb's table is partial and in-frame only. The table has approximately 100,000 clones, roughly nine tenths seen once. This TCR derives from a woman older than 75 with urothelial cancer. Sequenced material: PBMCs, taken around atezolizumab (anti-PD-L1) treatment. J is TRBJ2-5 and V is TRBV27; a possible D gene is TRBD2 (6 bases). In DNA, the CDR3 is TGTGCCAGCAGAGGGACTCCCCAAGAGACCCAGTACTTC. It encodes CASRGTPQETQYF.